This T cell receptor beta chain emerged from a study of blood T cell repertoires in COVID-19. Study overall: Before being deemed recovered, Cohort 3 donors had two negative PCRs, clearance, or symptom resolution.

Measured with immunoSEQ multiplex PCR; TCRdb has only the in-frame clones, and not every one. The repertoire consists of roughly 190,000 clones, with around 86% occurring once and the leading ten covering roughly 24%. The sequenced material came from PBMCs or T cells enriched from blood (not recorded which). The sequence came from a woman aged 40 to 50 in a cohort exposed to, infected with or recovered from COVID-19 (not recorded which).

CDR3 in DNA: TGTGCCAGTAGTGCCGGGACAGGGAGATATGGCTACACCTTC. It translates to CASSAGTGRYGYTF. V usage is TRBV19 and J usage is TRBJ1-2; 9 bases are a match to TRBD1. The CDR3 length is 14 residues. Trimming took 5 bases from V and 5 from J; bases not matched to a gene: 6. The germline CDR1 and CDR2 sequences are LNHDA and SQIVND (reference sequence).